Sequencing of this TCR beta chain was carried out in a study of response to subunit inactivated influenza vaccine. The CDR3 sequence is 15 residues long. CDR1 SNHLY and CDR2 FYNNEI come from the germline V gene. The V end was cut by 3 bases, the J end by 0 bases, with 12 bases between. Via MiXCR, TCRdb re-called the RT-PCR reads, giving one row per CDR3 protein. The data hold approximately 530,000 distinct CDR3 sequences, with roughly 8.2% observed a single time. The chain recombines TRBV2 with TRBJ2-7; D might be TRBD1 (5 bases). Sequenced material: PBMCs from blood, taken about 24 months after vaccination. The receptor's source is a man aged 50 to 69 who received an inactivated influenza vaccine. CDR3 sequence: CASSDRTRGSYEQYF. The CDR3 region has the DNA TGTGCCAGCAGTGATCGGACACGTGGCTCCTACGAGCAGTACTTC.